These 5 T cell receptor beta chains were all obtained from the same sample, sequenced in a study of shared clonotypes between healthy human individuals. Sequenced by immunoSEQ multiplex PCR; TCRdb stores in-frame clones only, minus some. Of about 470,000 clones listed, around 79% were seen once; the top ten hold approximately 13%. Material: PBMCs. These receptors originate from a woman aged 40 to 49 in good health. Some clones in this sample may be carry-over from other donors' samples.

V usage is TRBV7-9 and J usage is TRBJ2-3; 10 bases are a match to TRBD2. V shed 3 bases, J shed 4 bases, and the junction held 7 bases outside the gene matches. The CDR3 length is 16 residues. CDR1 is SEHNR, CDR2 FQNEAQ, per germline (reference sequence). This CDR3 reads CASSFGLAEEADTQYF. CDR3 coding DNA: TGTGCCAGCAGCTTTGGACTAGCGGAAGAGGCAGATACGCAGTATTTT.

The table lists this clone with a count of one. The chain joins TRBV11-3 to TRBJ2-1, with 7 bases fitting TRBD2. The CDR3 extends over 17 amino acids. CDR1 is SGHNT and CDR2 is YENEEA in the germline V gene. The V and J ends lost 1 base and 0 bases, in that order; junction bases with no gene match: 6. The CDR3 is CASSLGSSGASYNEQFF. The CDR3, as DNA: TGTGCCAGCAGCTTAGGGTCTAGCGGAGCCTCCTACAATGAGCAGTTCTTC.

J is TRBJ2-3 and V is TRBV2; 11 bases agree with TRBD1. The CDR3 sequence is 15 residues long. Trimming cost V 4 bases and J 4 bases; bases outside gene matches: 4. Per germline, CDR1 SNHLY and CDR2 FYNNEI. In DNA, the CDR3 is TGTGCCAGCAGTGTCCTGGGACAGGGGGCAGATACGCAGTATTTT. Protein sequence: CASSVLGQGADTQYF.

V and J are TRBV11-1 and TRBJ2-7, with D maybe TRBD2 (6 bases). V gave up 4 bases and J gave up 2 bases, with 9 bases separating them. CDR1 is SGHAT, CDR2 FQDESV, per germline (reference sequence). This CDR3 has 13 residues. In DNA form, the CDR3 reads TGTGCCAGCAGCTCTCGACTAGCCTACGAGCAGTACTTC. Its protein product is CASSSRLAYEQYF.

The chain has TRBV29-1 and TRBJ2-3; possibly TRBD2 for D (7 bases). V dropped 5 bases and J dropped 4 bases, with 10 bases sitting between them. CDR1 and CDR2 from the germline V gene are SQVTM and ANQGSEA. The CDR3 sequence is 12 residues long. The CDR3 DNA follows: TGCAGCGTTAGGGAGGGGGCAGATACGCAGTATTTT. This encodes CSVREGADTQYF.